A single sample is the source of the 15 T cell receptor beta chains below, sequenced in a study of shared T cell receptors in the human thymus. Clones were sequenced by immunoSEQ multiplex PCR, and TCRdb holds only the in-frame ones, with some missing. Among some 640,000 clones, approximately 89% were seen once, and the ten largest hold 0.0094%. These data were also filed under a second study, of human thymus T cells.

The source material was thymocytes. These receptors originate from a boy under two years old with a congenital heart defect.

The genes are TRBV7-8 and TRBJ2-7; D not resolved. CDR1 and CDR2 (germline): SGHVS, FQNEAQ. The CDR3 spans 11 residues. Trimming left V 8 bases short and J 2 bases short, with 7 bases between. The CDR3 loop reads CASVGTYEQYF. The CDR3 DNA is TGTGCCAGCGTGGGCACCTACGAGCAGTACTTC.

The J gene is TRBJ2-2, the V gene TRBV2, with 11 positions matching TRBD2. Trimming cost V 2 bases and J 3 bases; bases outside gene matches: 2. CDR3 length equals 16 residues. Germline CDR1 is SNHLY and CDR2 is FYNNEI. CDR3 residues: CASSETSGSDTGELFF. As DNA, the CDR3 is TGTGCCAGCAGTGAAACTAGCGGGAGTGACACCGGGGAGCTGTTTTTT.

The CDR3 DNA reads TGTGCCAGCAGCTCAGGCGGACAGGGCTACGAGCAGTACTTC. This sequence encodes CASSSGGQGYEQYF. This sequence joins TRBV11-1 and TRBJ2-7; 8 bases map to TRBD1. Germline CDR1 reads SGHAT; CDR2 reads FQDESV (reference sequence). The CDR3 length is 14 residues. With 4 bases clipped from V and 3 bases from J, the junction kept 5 bases outside the gene matches.

The chain combines TRBV5-1 with TRBJ2-7, with 8 bases identical to TRBD1. The CDR3 runs 13 residues. Germline CDR1 and CDR2: SGHRS and YFSETQ. Trimming removed 8 bases from V and 6 bases from J; junction bases left unmatched: 10. CDR3 amino acids: CASTTGVSGEQYF. In DNA, the CDR3 is TGCGCCAGTACGACAGGGGTGTCTGGCGAGCAGTACTTC. Combining the CDR3 with reference TRBV5-1 and TRBJ2-7 gives the whole variable domain KAGVTQTPRYLIKTRGQQVTLSCSPISGHRSVSWYQQTPGQGLQFLFEYFSETQRNKGNFPGRFSGRQFSNSRSEMNVSTLELGDSALYLCASTTGVSGEQYFGPGTRLTVT.

Comments on this clone: Other DNA sequences in the same sample also yield this CDR3. This chain uses TRBV7-2 with TRBJ1-1; 8 bases are shared with TRBD1. Per the germline V gene, CDR1 is SGHTA and CDR2 is FQGNSA. V lost 5 bases, J lost 2 bases, and 4 bases stayed unmatched. This CDR3 has 14 amino acids. The CDR3 DNA is TGTGCCAGCAGCCTTGGACAGGGTAACACTGAAGCTTTCTTT. Translating it yields CASSLGQGNTEAFF. Variable domain in full (rest from reference TRBV7-2 and TRBJ1-1): GAGVSQSPSNKVTEKGKDVELRCDPISGHTALYWYRQSLGQGLEFLIYFQGNSAPDKSGLPSDRFSAERTGGSVSTLTIQRTQQEDSAVYLCASSLGQGNTEAFFGQGTRLTVV.

This clone has just one count. The chain has TRBV7-9 and TRBJ1-2; no clear D. Per germline, CDR1 SEHNR and CDR2 FQNEAQ (reference sequence). V lost 3 bases, J lost 8 bases, and 4 bases lay in between. The CDR3 spans 10 residues. The CDR3 spells CASSFEGYTF. The CDR3 nucleotides read TGTGCCAGCAGCTTTGAGGGCTACACCTTC.

The chain couples TRBV5-1 to TRBJ1-5, with a tentative D call TRBD1 (5 bases). In germline, CDR1 is SGHRS, CDR2 YFSETQ. The CDR3 spans 12 residues. V gave up 1 base and J gave up 7 bases, with 6 bases separating them. CDR3 sequence (DNA): TGCGCCAGCAGCTTGACAGGACAGCCCCAGCATTTT. This gives the protein CASSLTGQPQHF.

The V and J genes are TRBV7-9 and TRBJ2-2, with a weak D call TRBD2 (7 bases). The CDR3 totals 16 residues. Germline V lookup: CDR1 SEHNR, CDR2 FQNEAQ (reference sequence). Trimming removed 4 bases at V and 3 bases at J, with 15 bases between. CDR3 protein: CASSSPRRGHTGELFF. DNA of the CDR3: TGTGCCAGCAGCTCGCCCAGGCGGGGGCACACCGGGGAGCTGTTTTTT.

V is TRBV27 and J is TRBJ2-1; 8 nucleotides align to TRBD1. Germline trimming cut 5 bases from V and 8 bases from J; bases unmatched to any gene: 5. The germline gives CDR1 MNHEY, CDR2 SMNVEV (reference sequence). This CDR3 is 13 amino acids long. CDR3 bases: TGTGCCAGCAGTCCCAGGGGGCGGGATGAGCAGTTCTTC. This gives the protein CASSPRGRDEQFF.

V is TRBV15 and J is TRBJ2-2; D ambiguous. The germline V gene encodes CDR1 LNHNV and CDR2 YYDKDF (reference sequence). The CDR3 loop spans 16 amino acids. Trimming took 6 bases from V and 3 from J, leaving 17 bases between them. This CDR3 reads CATSTTEVRDTGELFF. The CDR3 DNA reads as TGTGCCACCAGTACTACTGAGGTTCGTGACACCGGGGAGCTGTTTTTT. Based on the CDR3 plus reference TRBV15 and TRBJ2-2, the full variable domain is DAMVIQNPRYQVTQFGKPVTLSCSQTLNHNVMYWYQQKSSQAPKLLFHYYDKDFNNEADTPDNFQSRRPNTSFCFLDIRSPGLGDTAMYLCATSTTEVRDTGELFFGEGSRLTVL.

The chain combines TRBV6-1 with TRBJ1-1; 7 nucleotides match TRBD1. Trimming at V came to 3 bases and at J to 5 bases, leaving 3 bases not matched to a gene. The germline CDR1 and CDR2 sequences are MNHNS and SASEGT. The CDR3 consists of 13 residues. The CDR3 sequence is CASSDRGSTEAFF. DNA of the CDR3: TGTGCCAGCAGTGACAGGGGGAGTACTGAAGCTTTCTTT.

The rearrangement uses TRBV30 and TRBJ2-1, with 12 nucleotides matching TRBD1. The CDR3 has 16 amino acids. Germline V gene lookup returns CDR1 GTSNPN and CDR2 SVGIG (reference sequence). The ends lost 4 bases at V and 5 bases at J; junction bases unmatched: 9. The CDR3 region has the DNA TGTGCCTGGACCTGCTGGGACAGGGGGCCAGACAATGAGCAGTTCTTC. Translation: CAWTCWDRGPDNEQFF.

The chain recombines TRBV7-9 with TRBJ2-7; perhaps TRBD2 as D (6 bases). Germline V gene data show CDR1 as SEHNR and CDR2 as FQNEAQ (reference sequence). V dropped 1 base and J dropped 2 bases, with 9 bases sitting between them. CDR3 length: 14 amino acids. CDR3 nucleotide sequence: TGTGCCAGCAGCTTAGGGGGGGTTCCCTACGAGCAGTACTTC. Protein product: CASSLGGVPYEQYF.

The J gene is TRBJ2-1, the V gene TRBV27; 11 bases align to TRBD2. The germline CDR1 and CDR2 sequences are MNHEY and SMNVEV (reference sequence). With V trimmed by 5 bases and J by 0 bases, 9 bases remained unmatched. CDR3 size: 18 residues. The DNA for the CDR3 is TGTGCCAGCAGTCCGGGACTAGCGGCCCAAAGCTCCTACAATGAGCAGTTCTTC. Translating it yields CASSPGLAAQSSYNEQFF.

DNA for the CDR3: TGTGCCTGGAGTATAGAAAGGTGGGGAGGCAATCAGCCCCAGCATTTT. Translating it yields CAWSIERWGGNQPQHF. The rearrangement uses TRBV30 and TRBJ1-5, with D uncertain. Trimming removed 2 bases from V and 2 bases from J, with 16 bases in between. The CDR3 extends over 16 amino acids. The germline gives CDR1 GTSNPN, CDR2 SVGIG (reference sequence). Complete variable domain (other parts from reference TRBV30 and TRBJ1-5): SQTIHQWPATLVQPVGSPLSLECTVEGTSNPNLYWYRQAAGRGLQLLFYSVGIGQISSEVPQNLSASRPQDRQFILSSKKLLLSDSGFYLCAWSIERWGGNQPQHFGDGTRLSIL.